Listed below are T cell receptor beta chains from one sample, sequenced in a study of molecular identifiers for immune sequencing clone quantification. One entry per CDR3 protein results from TCRdb running MiXCR on the PCR reads. The sample contains just over 35,000 distinct CDR3 sequences, under 20% of which appear only once. The sequenced sample was naive CD8+ T cells from blood, with Jurkat cell RNA spiked in. Receptors originate from a human donor in good health. Some libraries in this study had Jurkat cell RNA spiked in. CDR3s leave out the opening cysteine and the closing phenylalanine or tryptophan.

v_gene: TRBV29-1
CDR3aa: SADLPDRAGYGYT

v_gene: TRBV28
CDR3aa: ASSLSNEQS

v_gene: TRBV19
CDR3aa: ASSMRPRDRGRNTDTQY

v_gene: TRBV4-3
CDR3aa: ASSQWTGAGNEQF

v_gene: TRBV20-1
CDR3aa: SARDRPAPTSGRRVEQY

v_gene: TRBV4-2
CDR3aa: ASSQETVLSRAAF

v_gene: TRBV28
CDR3aa: ASSSRTARTQETQY

v_gene: TRBV5-6
CDR3aa: ASSLGGGSTDTQY

v_gene: TRBV2
CDR3aa: ASSVNAFGSPAMGEQF

v_gene: TRBV29-1
CDR3aa: SVEKLAGANVLT

v_gene: TRBV6-5
CDR3aa: ASSPPGGWGETQY

v_gene: TRBV13
CDR3aa: ASSLFSYISEEGETQY

v_gene: TRBV27
CDR3aa: ASSLQGAYEQY

v_gene: TRBV20-1
CDR3aa: SARGLAGGPSTDTQY

v_gene: TRBV7-9
CDR3aa: ASSLDRQGSRRDTQY

v_gene: TRBV4-3
CDR3aa: ASSQDRMGALHQPQH

v_gene: TRBV20-1
CDR3aa: SAEGDSSYEQY

v_gene: TRBV30
CDR3aa: AWEDGDGEKLF

v_gene: TRBV4-2
CDR3aa: ASSQVSGAGGAYEQY

v_gene: TRBV4-3
CDR3aa: ASSQEGHYGYT

v_gene: TRBV5-4
CDR3aa: ASSLGGAVQETQY

v_gene: TRBV19
CDR3aa: ASSMGDRNWF

v_gene: TRBV3-1
CDR3aa: ASSLRDTYGYT

v_gene: TRBV27
CDR3aa: ASSLIQNNEKLF

v_gene: TRBV4-3
CDR3aa: ASSQTNRFPQY

v_gene: TRBV28
CDR3aa: ASTYLRDNHTDTQY

v_gene: TRBV11-3
CDR3aa: ASSLGGNTGELF